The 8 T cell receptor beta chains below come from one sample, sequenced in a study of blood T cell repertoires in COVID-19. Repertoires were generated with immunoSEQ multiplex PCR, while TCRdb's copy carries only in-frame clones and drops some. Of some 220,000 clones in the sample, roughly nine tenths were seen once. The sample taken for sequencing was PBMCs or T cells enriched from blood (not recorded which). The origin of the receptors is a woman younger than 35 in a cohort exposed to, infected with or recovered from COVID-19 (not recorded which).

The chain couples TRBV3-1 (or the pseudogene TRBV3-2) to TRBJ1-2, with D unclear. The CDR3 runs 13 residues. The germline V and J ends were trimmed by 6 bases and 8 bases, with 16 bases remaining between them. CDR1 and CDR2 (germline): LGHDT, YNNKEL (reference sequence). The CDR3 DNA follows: TGTGCCAGCAGTCCCGAGAGATCCTGGGGCTACACCTTC. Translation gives CASSPERSWGYTF.

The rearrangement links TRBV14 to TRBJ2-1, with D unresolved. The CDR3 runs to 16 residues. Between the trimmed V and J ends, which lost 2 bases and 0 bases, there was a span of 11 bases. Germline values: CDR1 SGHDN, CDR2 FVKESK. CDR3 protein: CASSQSSRSSYNEQFF. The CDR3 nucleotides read TGTGCCAGCAGCCAATCTTCTCGGAGCTCCTACAATGAGCAGTTCTTC.

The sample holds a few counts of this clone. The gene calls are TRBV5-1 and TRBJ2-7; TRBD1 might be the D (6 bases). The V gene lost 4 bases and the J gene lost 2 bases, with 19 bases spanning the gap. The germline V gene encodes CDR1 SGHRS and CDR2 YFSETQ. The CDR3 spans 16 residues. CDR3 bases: TGCGCCAGCAGCCTGGGTACAGGGCTATTGGCCTACGAGCAGTACTTC. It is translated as CASSLGTGLLAYEQYF.

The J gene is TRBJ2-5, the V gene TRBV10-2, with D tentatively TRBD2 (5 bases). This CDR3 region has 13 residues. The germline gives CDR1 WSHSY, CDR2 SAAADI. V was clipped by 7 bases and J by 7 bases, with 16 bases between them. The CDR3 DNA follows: TGCGCCAGCACACCGAGTCTAGCCGGGACCCAGTACTTC. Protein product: CASTPSLAGTQYF.

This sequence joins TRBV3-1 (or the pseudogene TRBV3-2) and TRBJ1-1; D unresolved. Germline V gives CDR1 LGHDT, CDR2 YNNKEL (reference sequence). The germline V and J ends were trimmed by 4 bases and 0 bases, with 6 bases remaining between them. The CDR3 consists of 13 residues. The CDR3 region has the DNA TGTGCCAGCAGCCCCACTATGAACACTGAAGCTTTCTTT. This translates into CASSPTMNTEAFF.

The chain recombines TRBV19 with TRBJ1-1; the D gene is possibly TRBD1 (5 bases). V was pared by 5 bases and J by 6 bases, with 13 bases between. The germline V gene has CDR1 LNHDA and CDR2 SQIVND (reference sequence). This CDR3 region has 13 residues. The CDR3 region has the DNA TGTGCCAGTAGTTTTCAGGGTGCGTCTGAAGCTTTCTTT. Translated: CASSFQGASEAFF.

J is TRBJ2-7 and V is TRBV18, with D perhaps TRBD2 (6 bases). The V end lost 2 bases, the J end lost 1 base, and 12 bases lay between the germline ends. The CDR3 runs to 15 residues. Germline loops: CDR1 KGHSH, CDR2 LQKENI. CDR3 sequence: CASSPGSGASYEQYF. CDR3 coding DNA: TGTGCCAGCTCACCAGGATCGGGAGCTTCCTACGAGCAGTACTTC.

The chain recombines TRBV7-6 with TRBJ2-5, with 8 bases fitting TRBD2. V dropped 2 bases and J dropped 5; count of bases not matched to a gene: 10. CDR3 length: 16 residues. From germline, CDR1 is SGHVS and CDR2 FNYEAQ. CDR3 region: CASSLSSRGGAETQYF. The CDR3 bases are TGTGCCAGCAGCTTATCGTCTCGGGGGGGGGCGGAGACCCAGTACTTC.